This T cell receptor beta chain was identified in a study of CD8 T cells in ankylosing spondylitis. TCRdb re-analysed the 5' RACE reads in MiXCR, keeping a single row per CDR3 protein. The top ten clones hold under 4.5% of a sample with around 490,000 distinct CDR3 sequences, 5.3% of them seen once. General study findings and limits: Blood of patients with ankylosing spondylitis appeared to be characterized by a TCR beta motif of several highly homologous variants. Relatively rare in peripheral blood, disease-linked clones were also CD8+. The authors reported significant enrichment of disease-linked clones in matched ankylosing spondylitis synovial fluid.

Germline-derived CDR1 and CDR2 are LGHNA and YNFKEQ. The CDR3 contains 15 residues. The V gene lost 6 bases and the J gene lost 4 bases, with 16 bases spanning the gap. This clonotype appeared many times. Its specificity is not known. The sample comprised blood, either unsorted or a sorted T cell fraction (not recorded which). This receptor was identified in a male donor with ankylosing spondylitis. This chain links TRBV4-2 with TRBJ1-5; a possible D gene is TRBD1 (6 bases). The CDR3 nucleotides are TGTGCCAGCAGTCTAGAGAGACAGGAAAATCAGCCCCAGCATTTT. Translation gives CASSLERQENQPQHF.